These 12 T cell receptor beta chains were sequenced from one sample in a study of CD8+CD57+ T cells in acquired aplastic anemia. Profiling of TCR beta VDJ combinations and CDR3 sequences used genomic DNA as template. MiXCR was run by TCRdb on the reads, yielding one entry per CDR3 protein. Found here are about 81,000 distinct CDR3 sequences, about half of them singletons; the top ten hold 66%. The sample comprised sorted CD4+, CD8+, or CD8+CD57+ T cells (not recorded which) from PBMCs. All receptors come from a human donor in good health, serving as a control.

Worth noting for this clonotype: Just one base apart from a much larger clone, this may be a read error. The chain combines TRBV4-1 with TRBJ1-2, with D uncertain. The CDR3 spans 12 residues. In germline, CDR1 is MGHRA, CDR2 YSYEKL. The DNA for the CDR3 is TGCGCCAGCAGCCAAGAGTACTCTGGCTGCACCTTC. This sequence encodes CASSQEYSGCTF.

The chain links TRBV3-1 to TRBJ2-7; D is possibly TRBD1 (5 bases). CDR1 is LGHDT and CDR2 is YNNKEL in the germline V gene (reference sequence). This CDR3 is built from 14 residues. Deletions cut 0 bases from V and 5 bases from J, with 11 bases between. CDR3 nucleotides: TGTGCCAGCAGCCAAGAGGGATGGGGCGACGAGCAGTACTTC. Its protein is CASSQEGWGDEQYF.

The V and J genes are TRBV24-1 and TRBJ1-2; 9 bases line up with TRBD1. The CDR3 contains 13 residues. V dropped 7 bases and J dropped 11; count of bases not matched to a gene: 10. Germline loops: CDR1 KGHDR, CDR2 SFDVKD. The CDR3 loop reads CATSQSGTGPYTF. CDR3 in DNA: TGTGCCACCAGCCAATCCGGGACAGGGCCTTACACCTTC.

Written as DNA, the CDR3 is TGTGCCAGCAGCGAGGATTCCGGGACAGGGAGTTCACCCCTCCACTTT. Amino acid sequence: CASSEDSGTGSSPLHF. The rearrangement joins TRBV5-5 to TRBJ1-6; TRBD1 aligns across 9 bases. V lost 4 bases and J lost 9; bases outside the gene matches: 11. Germline V gene data show CDR1 as SGHKS and CDR2 as YYEKEE (reference sequence). The CDR3 is 16 amino acids.

This sequence joins TRBV2 and TRBJ2-6, with 7 positions matching TRBD1. There are 15 residues in the CDR3. The V gene's germline CDR1 is SNHLY and CDR2 FYNNEI. V was clipped by 5 bases and J by 4 bases; unmatched bases: 5. CDR3 amino acids: CASSPTGAGANVLTF. CDR3 in DNA: TGTGCCAGCAGTCCAACAGGGGCGGGGGCCAACGTCCTGACTTTC.

V gene TRBV7-3 combines with J gene TRBJ2-7; TRBD1 is a possible D gene (6 bases). V lost 3 bases and J lost 6, with 12 bases in between. This CDR3 region has 13 residues. The V gene's germline CDR1 is SGHTA and CDR2 FQGTGA. The DNA for the CDR3 is TGTGCCAGCAGCTTCAGCTACAGGGCCGAGCAGTACGTC. Translating gives CASSFSYRAEQYV.

In its sample, this clonotype was seen many times. The chain recombines TRBV25-1 with TRBJ2-3; TRBD2 is a possible D gene (6 bases). V gave up 5 bases and J gave up 6 bases, with 15 bases separating them. The CDR3 loop spans 14 amino acids. The germline V gene has CDR1 MGHDK and CDR2 SYGVNS. CDR3 coding DNA: TGTGCCAGCAGTCGGGACTCGGTTAGGGATACGCAGTATTTT. Its protein is CASSRDSVRDTQYF.

This clonotype came up many times. This chain connects TRBV10-2 to TRBJ2-1; D gene ambiguous. V lost 3 bases and J 4 bases, leaving 1 base between the germline ends. The CDR3 is made up of 11 amino acids. Germline lookup yields CDR1 WSHSY and CDR2 SAAADI. This chain's CDR3 is CASSDYNEQFF. As DNA, the CDR3 is TGCGCCAGCAGTGATTACAATGAGCAGTTCTTC.

V gene TRBV19 combines with J gene TRBJ2-1; tentative D call: TRBD2 (6 bases). The V end lost 4 bases, the J end lost 13 bases, and 17 bases lay between the germline ends. CDR3 length equals 13 residues. Germline V CDR1 and CDR2: LNHDA, SQIVND (reference sequence). The CDR3 loop reads CASSKRDGTDQFF. DNA for the CDR3: TGTGCCAGTAGTAAGAGGGACGGGACTGATCAGTTCTTC.

The chain recombines TRBV7-3 with TRBJ2-5, with D tentatively TRBD1 (5 bases). CDR1 and CDR2 (germline): SGHTA, FQGTGA. V lost 0 bases and J 3 bases, leaving 8 bases between the germline ends. CDR3 size: 14 residues. This chain's CDR3 is CASSLTGLEETQYF. DNA of the CDR3: TGTGCCAGCAGCTTAACGGGGCTAGAAGAGACCCAGTACTTC.

This clonotype showed up just a few times. J is TRBJ1-1 and V is TRBV4-2; D remains ambiguous. In germline, CDR1 is LGHNA, CDR2 YNFKEQ. The CDR3 is 15 amino acids. Trimming took 0 bases from V and 4 from J, leaving 12 bases between them. The CDR3 here is CASSQEEARFTEAFF. The CDR3 DNA is TGTGCCAGCAGCCAAGAGGAAGCCAGATTCACTGAAGCTTTCTTT.

V and J are TRBV5-4 and TRBJ2-5; possibly TRBD1 or TRBD2 for D (5 bases each). CDR1 is SGHNT, CDR2 YYREEE, per germline (reference sequence). Trimming stripped 4 bases from V and 3 bases from J, with 13 bases between. The CDR3 runs to 14 residues. CDR3 region: CASSPDLGEETQYF. CDR3 bases: TGTGCCAGCAGCCCGGATCTGGGGGAAGAGACCCAGTACTTC.